Below are 14 T cell receptor beta chains sequenced from a single sample in a study of shared clonotypes between healthy human individuals. Naive CD8 cells, CD45RO-negative and positively selected for CCR7, excluded terminally differentiated effector memory CD45RA+ cells. Only in-frame clones appear in the TCRdb table, and some are missing; sequencing was by immunoSEQ multiplex PCR. The table lists about 2 million clones, about 95% of them singletons. The source material was naive CD8+ T cells sorted from blood. The receptors come from a man aged 18 to 30 in good health.

The genes are TRBV9 and TRBJ1-1, with a weak D call TRBD1 (5 bases). Germline V gene sequence: CDR1 SGDLS, CDR2 YYNGEE. With 3 bases removed from V and 1 base from J, the gap between germline ends came to 10 bases. CDR3 length equals 14 residues. The CDR3 nucleotides read TGTGCCAGCAGCGAGAGAGGGACGAACACTGAAGCTTTCTTT. This codes for CASSERGTNTEAFF.

The chain links TRBV27 to TRBJ1-1, with D maybe TRBD1 (5 bases). Looked up from germline, CDR1 is MNHEY and CDR2 is SMNVEV (reference sequence). Trimming took off 7 bases at V and 0 bases at J, with 15 bases between the two ends. This CDR3 is 15 amino acids long. The CDR3 reads CASTGLGGMNTEAFF. The CDR3 DNA sequence: TGTGCCAGCACGGGTCTGGGGGGAATGAACACTGAAGCTTTCTTT.

The chain joins TRBV5-4 to TRBJ2-3, with D possibly being TRBD1 or TRBD2 (5 bases each). In germline, CDR1 is SGHNT, CDR2 YYREEE (reference sequence). Trimming removed 5 bases from V and 4 bases from J, with 11 bases in between. This CDR3 has 13 residues. The CDR3 loop reads CASSSWDPDTQYF. In DNA, the CDR3 is TGTGCCAGCAGTTCCTGGGACCCAGATACGCAGTATTTT.

The rearrangement links TRBV11-2 to TRBJ2-3; 10 positions match TRBD2. V was pared by 5 bases and J by 4 bases, with 6 bases of the junction left unmatched. The CDR3 is 15 amino acids. CDR1 and CDR2 from the germline V gene are SGHAT and FQNNGV. The CDR3 DNA reads TGTGCCAGCAGCCCTACTAGCGGGGTGGCAGATACGCAGTATTTT. Translated: CASSPTSGVADTQYF.

The CDR3 bases are TGTGCCAGCAGCTTTCACCCCTCCTACGAGCAGTACTTC. This translates into CASSFHPSYEQYF. The chain employs TRBV5-6 and TRBJ2-7; D is undetermined. Germline CDR1 SGHDT, CDR2 YYEEEE. Trimming took 2 bases from V and 0 from J, leaving 6 bases between them. The CDR3 covers 13 residues.

J is TRBJ1-1 and V is TRBV9, with TRBD1 as a possible D gene (5 bases). Trimming stripped 4 bases from V and 4 bases from J, with 20 bases between. The CDR3 length is 16 residues. The V gene's germline CDR1 is SGDLS and CDR2 YYNGEE. As DNA, the CDR3 is TGTGCCAGCAGCCATTCTATGACAGACACAGGCACTGAAGCTTTCTTT. This gives the protein CASSHSMTDTGTEAFF.

CDR3 amino acids: CASNLEAVQETQYF. In nucleotides, the CDR3 is TGTGCCAGCAATCTAGAGGCGGTCCAAGAGACCCAGTACTTC. The J gene is TRBJ2-5, the V gene TRBV2; D call uncertain. CDR1 SNHLY and CDR2 FYNNEI come from the germline V gene. CDR3 length: 14 amino acids. With 7 bases removed from V and 1 base from J, the gap between germline ends came to 13 bases.

The chain recombines TRBV6-1 with TRBJ1-6; D gene ambiguous. Trimming removed 6 bases from V and 7 bases from J, with 10 bases in between. CDR1 and CDR2 from the germline V gene are MNHNS and SASEGT. The CDR3 has 13 residues. DNA for the CDR3: TGTGCCAGCAGGGGTATCGAGAATTCACCCCTCCACTTT. This translates into CASRGIENSPLHF.

CDR3 residues: CASSQGTGTWNTIYF. CDR3 bases: TGCGCCAGCAGCCAGGGAACAGGGACGTGGAACACCATATATTTT. The chain recombines TRBV4-3 with TRBJ1-3; weak D call: TRBD1 (6 bases). The V end was cut by 3 bases, the J end by 7 bases, with 16 bases between. Germline assignment: CDR1 LGHNA and CDR2 YSLEER. The CDR3 has 15 amino acids.

The V and J genes are TRBV7-2 and TRBJ1-6, with a possible D match to TRBD1 (6 bases). The ends were cut back, 2 bases at V and 11 bases at J, with 10 bases in the middle. This CDR3 contains 13 residues. Germline values: CDR1 SGHTA, CDR2 FQGNSA. The chain's CDR3 is CASSLTGRTPLHF. CDR3 DNA: TGTGCCAGCAGCTTAACAGGGCGGACACCCCTCCACTTT.

CDR3 nucleotides: TGTGCCAGCAGATCGACAGGGTATAGCAATCAGCCCCAGCATTTT. Residues: CASRSTGYSNQPQHF. This chain joins TRBV27 and TRBJ1-5, with 7 positions matching TRBD1. CDR1 is MNHEY and CDR2 is SMNVEV in the germline V gene (reference sequence). Trimming took 6 bases from V and 0 from J; bases not matched to a gene: 5. The CDR3 length is 15 residues.

This chain links TRBV28 with TRBJ2-7; D gene unclear. V was clipped by 3 bases and J by 0 bases, with 12 bases between them. This CDR3 has 15 residues. CDR1 and CDR2 (germline): MDHEN, SYDVKM. CDR3 nucleotides: TGTGCCAGCAGTTTCCCCGGCCTAAACTCCTACGAGCAGTACTTC. Translation gives CASSFPGLNSYEQYF.

Remarks on this clone: Other DNA sequences within the sample encode an identical CDR3. V gene TRBV7-9 combines with J gene TRBJ2-7, with 11 nucleotides matching TRBD1. The CDR3 contains 15 residues. CDR1 and CDR2 (germline): SEHNR, FQNEAQ (reference sequence). J lost 4 bases, V lost 5 bases, and 7 bases had no gene match. CDR3 nucleotides: TGTGCCAGCAGCCCAGGACAGGGGGCGCGTTACGAGCAGTACTTC. It codes for CASSPGQGARYEQYF.

The chain recombines TRBV27 with TRBJ1-4; possibly TRBD1 for D (5 bases). This CDR3 region has 18 residues. V was shortened by 2 bases and J by 0 bases, with 16 bases between the two germline ends. The V gene's germline CDR1 is MNHEY and CDR2 SMNVEV (reference sequence). Here the CDR3 DNA reads TGTGCCAGCAGTTTAGTAGGGGTAAATGGCGCAACTAATGAAAAACTGTTTTTT. Its protein is CASSLVGVNGATNEKLFF.